This T cell receptor (beta chain) stems from a study of cytomegalovirus exposure and HLA in healthy donors. The PCR used 60 Vbeta and 13 Jbeta primers. Libraries were prepared by immunoSEQ multiplex PCR; TCRdb keeps only in-frame clonotypes and omits some of them. The sample shows 130,000 or so clones, approximately 74% of them seen only once. The CDR3 is made up of 15 amino acids. Deletions cut 0 bases from V and 6 bases from J, with 15 bases between. Germline V CDR1 and CDR2: SGHAT, FQNNGV. The specimen sequenced was PBMCs. The TCR originated in a male donor in good health and CMV-seronegative. The chain employs TRBV11-2 and TRBJ2-7; TRBD1 might be the D (6 bases). For the CDR3, the DNA is TGTGCCAGCAGCTTAGATCAAACAGGGATCGGCGAGCAGTACTTC. Residues: CASSLDQTGIGEQYF.